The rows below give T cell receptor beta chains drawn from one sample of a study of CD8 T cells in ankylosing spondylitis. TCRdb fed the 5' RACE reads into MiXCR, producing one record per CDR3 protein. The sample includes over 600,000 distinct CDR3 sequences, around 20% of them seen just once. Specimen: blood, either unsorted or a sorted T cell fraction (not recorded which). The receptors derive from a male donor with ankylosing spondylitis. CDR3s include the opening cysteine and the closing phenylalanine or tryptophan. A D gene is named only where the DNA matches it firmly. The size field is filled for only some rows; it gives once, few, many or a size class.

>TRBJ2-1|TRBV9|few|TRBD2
CASSVLASGSYNEQFF
TGTGCCAGCAGCGTATTAGCTAGCGGGAGCTACAATGAGCAGTTCTTC
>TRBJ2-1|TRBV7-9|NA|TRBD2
CASSLATSGVSEQFF
TGTGCCAGCAGCTTAGCGACTAGCGGGGTTAGCGAGCAGTTCTTC
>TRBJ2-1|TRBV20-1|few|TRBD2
CSAIGLAEYNEQFF
TGCAGTGCTATAGGACTAGCGGAGTACAATGAGCAGTTCTTC
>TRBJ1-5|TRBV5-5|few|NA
CASSLFGGQSHSNQPQHF
TGTGCCAGCAGCTTGTTTGGCGGGCAGAGCCATAGCAATCAGCCCCAGCATTTT
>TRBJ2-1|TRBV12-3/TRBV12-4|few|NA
CASSSTLQRPTPPPQFF
TGTGCCAGCAGTTCGACCCTCCAGAGACCTACCCCGCCGCCGCAGTTCTTC
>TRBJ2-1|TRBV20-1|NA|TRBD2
CSASRGGYNEQFF
TGCAGTGCTTCCCGGGGGGGGTACAATGAGCAGTTCTTC
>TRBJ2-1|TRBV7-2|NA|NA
CASRVGYYNEQFF
TGTGCCAGCAGGGTGGGCTACTACAATGAGCAGTTCTTC
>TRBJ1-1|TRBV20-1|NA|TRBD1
CSAPGQGFEAFF
TGCAGTGCTCCGGGACAGGGTTTCGAAGCTTTCTTT
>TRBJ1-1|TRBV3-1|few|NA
CASSQARGTETFF
TGTGCCAGCAGCCAGGCAAGGGGCACAGAGACTTTCTTT
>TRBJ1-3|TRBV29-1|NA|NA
CSVEALDDTGSGNTIYF
TGCAGCGTTGAAGCCCTGGACGACACAGGGTCAGGAAACACCATATATTTT
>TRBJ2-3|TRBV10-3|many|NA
CAIRGAVSTDTQYF
TGTGCCATCAGAGGGGCCGTCAGCACAGATACGCAGTATTTT
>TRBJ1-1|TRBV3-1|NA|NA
CASSQDRRGRAFF
TGTGCCAGCAGCCAAGATAGACGGGGTAGAGCTTTCTTT
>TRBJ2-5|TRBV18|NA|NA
CASSPGTVETQYF
TGTGCCAGCTCACCGGGGACGGTCGAGACCCAGTACTTC
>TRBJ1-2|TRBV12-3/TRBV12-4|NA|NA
CASSTTGTSNGYTF
TGTGCCAGCAGTACCACCGGGACGTCTAATGGCTACACCTTC
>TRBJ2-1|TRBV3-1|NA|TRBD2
CATTQTASGESYNEQFF
TGTGCCACCACCCAGACCGCTAGCGGGGAATCCTACAATGAGCAGTTCTTC
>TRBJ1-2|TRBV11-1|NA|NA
CASSPRAHPVGSNYGYTF
TGTGCCAGCAGCCCCCGGGCTCATCCCGTGGGCTCTAACTATGGCTACACCTTC
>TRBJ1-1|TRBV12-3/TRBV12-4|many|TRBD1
CASSLGQYTEAFF
TGTGCCAGCAGTTTGGGACAGTACACTGAAGCTTTCTTT